This is a list of T cell receptor beta chains from one sample in a study of cytomegalovirus exposure and HLA in healthy donors. Generated by immunoSEQ multiplex PCR, the TCRdb table keeps only in-frame clones and is missing some. The sample comprises 65,000 to 100,000 clones, approximately 71% of which are singletons, and 2% to 2.5% rests with the top ten. The sample consisted of PBMCs. The receptors were gathered from a man between 35 and 55 years old in good health and CMV-seronegative. Each CDR3 is given with its conserved first and last residue. A D gene is named only where the DNA matches it firmly. Clone size is not always given. Where it is, it says once, few, many or a class for expanded clones.

j_call d_call v_call clone_size cdr3_nt cdr3_aa
TRBJ1-2 TRBD1 TRBV7-9 - TGTTCCAGCAGCTCGGACAGGAACCTTAACTATGGCTACACCTTC CSSSSDRNLNYGYTF
TRBJ2-7 TRBD2 TRBV6-5 - TGTGCCAGCAGTTACTCGACTAGCGGGACCGGCTACGAGCAGTACTTC CASSYSTSGTGYEQYF
TRBJ2-3 TRBD1 TRBV6-1 few TGTGCCATATCGGGACAGGGAGACTTAGGTACGCAGTATTTT CAISGQGDLGTQYF
TRBJ1-1 - TRBV27 - TGTGCCAGCAGTTTATTGCTAAACACTGAAGCTTTCTTT CASSLLLNTEAFF
TRBJ2-7 - TRBV29-1 - TGCAGCGTTGAAGGGGGGCCCTACGAGCAGTACTTC CSVEGGPYEQYF
TRBJ2-1 TRBD2 TRBV6-1 - TGTGCCAGCAGTGGTTCTAGCGGCGTCTCCTACAATGAGCAGTTCTTC CASSGSSGVSYNEQFF
TRBJ2-7 TRBD1 TRBV5-1 - TGCGCCAGCAGCTTCCCGGGACAGGGCCCGTCCTACGAGCAGTACTTC CASSFPGQGPSYEQYF
TRBJ2-1 - TRBV30 - TGTGCCTGGAGCGAATTATACAGAGAGCAGTTCTTC CAWSELYREQFF
TRBJ2-1 TRBD2 TRBV4-1 - TGCGCCAGCAGCCAAGACTGGGGGACTAGCGGATACAATGAGCAGTTCTTC CASSQDWGTSGYNEQFF
TRBJ2-7 - TRBV15 few TGTGCCGCCAGTGCAGGCCACGAGCAGTACTTC CAASAGHEQYF
TRBJ1-5 - TRBV4-1 few TGCGCCAGCAGCCAAGATGAACAGCGCAATCAGCCCCAGCATTTT CASSQDEQRNQPQHF
TRBJ2-1 TRBD1 TRBV11-2 - TGTGCCAGCACACCATTACAGGGGCCCAGTACCCATGAGCAGTTCTTC CASTPLQGPSTHEQFF
TRBJ2-7 TRBD2 TRBV2 - TGTGCCAGCAGATGGACTAGCGGAACCTACGAGCAGTACTTC CASRWTSGTYEQYF
TRBJ1-2 TRBD1 TRBV7-2 - TGTGCCAGCAGCTCCGGGACAGGGTCGTTCTATGGCTACACCTTC CASSSGTGSFYGYTF
TRBJ1-1 TRBD1 TRBV11-3 - TGTGCCAGCAGCCCCTTACAGGGGGCGATCACTGAAGCTTTCTTT CASSPLQGAITEAFF
TRBJ1-1 - TRBV7-8 - TGTGCCAGCAGCTTAGTTCAGGGGATGAACACTGAAGCTTTCTTT CASSLVQGMNTEAFF